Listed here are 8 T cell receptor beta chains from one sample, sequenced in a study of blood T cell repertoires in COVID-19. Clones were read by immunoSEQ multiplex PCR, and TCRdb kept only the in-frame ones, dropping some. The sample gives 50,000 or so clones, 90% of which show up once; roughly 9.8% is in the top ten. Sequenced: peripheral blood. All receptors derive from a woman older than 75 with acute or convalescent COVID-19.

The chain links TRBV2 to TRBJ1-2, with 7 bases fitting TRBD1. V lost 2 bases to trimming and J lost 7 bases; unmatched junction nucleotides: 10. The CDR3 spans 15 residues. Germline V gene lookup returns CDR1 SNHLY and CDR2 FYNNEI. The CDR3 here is CASSERRGRMGGYTF. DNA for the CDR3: TGTGCCAGCAGTGAACGTAGGGGGCGAATGGGTGGCTACACCTTC.

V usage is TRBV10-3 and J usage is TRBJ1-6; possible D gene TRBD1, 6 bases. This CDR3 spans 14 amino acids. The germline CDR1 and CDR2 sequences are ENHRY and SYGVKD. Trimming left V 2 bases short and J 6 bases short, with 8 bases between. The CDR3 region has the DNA TGTGCCATCAGTGAGGCGGGGGCTAATTCACCCCTCCACTTT. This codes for CAISEAGANSPLHF.

For the CDR3, the DNA is TGTGCCAGCAGCTTTGGACAGACGAACACTGAAGCTTTCTTT. Translating it yields CASSFGQTNTEAFF. This chain links TRBV7-9 with TRBJ1-1, with a tentative D call TRBD1 (6 bases). The V end was cut by 3 bases, the J end by 1 base, with 9 bases between. Germline V CDR1 and CDR2: SEHNR, FQNEAQ (reference sequence). The CDR3 covers 14 residues.

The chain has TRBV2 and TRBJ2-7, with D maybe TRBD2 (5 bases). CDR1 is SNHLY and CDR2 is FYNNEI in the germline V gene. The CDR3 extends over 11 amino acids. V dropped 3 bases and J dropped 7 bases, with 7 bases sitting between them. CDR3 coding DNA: TGTGCCAGCAGTGAGTGGAGGGAGCAGTACTTC. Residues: CASSEWREQYF. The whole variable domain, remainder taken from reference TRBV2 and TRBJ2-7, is EPEVTQTPSHQVTQMGQEVILRCVPISNHLYFYWYRQILGQKVEFLVSFYNNEISEKSEIFDDQFSVERPDGSNFTLKIRSTKLEDSAMYFCASSEWREQYFGPGTRLTVT.

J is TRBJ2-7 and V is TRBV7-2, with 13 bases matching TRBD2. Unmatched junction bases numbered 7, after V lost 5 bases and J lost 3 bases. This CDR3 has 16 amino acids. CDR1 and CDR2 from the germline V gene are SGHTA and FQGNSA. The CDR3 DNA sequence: TGTGCCAGCAGCCCCTGGACTAGCGGGGGCTTCTACGAGCAGTACTTC. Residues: CASSPWTSGGFYEQYF.

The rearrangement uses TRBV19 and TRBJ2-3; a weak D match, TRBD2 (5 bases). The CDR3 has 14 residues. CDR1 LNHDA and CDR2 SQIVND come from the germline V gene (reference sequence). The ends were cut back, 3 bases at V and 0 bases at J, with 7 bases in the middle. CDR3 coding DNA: TGTGCCAGTAGTATGCAGCGGAGCACAGATACGCAGTATTTT. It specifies CASSMQRSTDTQYF.

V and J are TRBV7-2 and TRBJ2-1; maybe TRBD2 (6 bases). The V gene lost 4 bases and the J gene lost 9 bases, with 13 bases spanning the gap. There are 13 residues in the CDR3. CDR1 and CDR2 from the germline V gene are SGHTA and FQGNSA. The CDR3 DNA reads TGTGCCAGCAGCTCCAAGCGGGTAGGTGAGCAGTTCTTC. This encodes CASSSKRVGEQFF.

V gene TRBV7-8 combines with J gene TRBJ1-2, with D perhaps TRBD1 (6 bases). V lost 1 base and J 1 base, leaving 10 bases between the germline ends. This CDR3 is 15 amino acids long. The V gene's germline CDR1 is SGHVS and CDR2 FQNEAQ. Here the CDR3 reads CASSLGEGVNYGYTF. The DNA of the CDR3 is TGTGCCAGCAGCTTAGGCGAGGGGGTTAACTATGGCTACACCTTC.